Following are 23 T cell receptor beta chains from one sample sequenced in a study of T-cell reconstitution after alpha-beta-depleted transplantation in children. For TCRbeta, the library was prepared with unique molecular identifiers. One entry per CDR3 protein, called by TCRdb with MiXCR from the PCR reads. Of about 110,000 distinct CDR3 sequences detected, around 6.4% appear once; the ten largest clones hold roughly 25%. Sequences were derived from PBMCs, mostly from graft donor cells, sampled 360 days after TCRalphabeta/CD19-depleted stem cell transplant. The receptors originated from a male patient aged 2 to 10 who had a stem cell transplant for acute lymphoblastic leukemia, so the T cells may come from the graft donor.

In this sample, this clonotype turned up many times. This sequence joins TRBV11-2 and TRBJ1-5; no definite D call. Germline lookup yields CDR1 SGHAT and CDR2 FQNNGV. The germline V and J ends were trimmed by 5 bases and 4 bases, with 15 bases remaining between them. The CDR3 length is 15 residues. CDR3 sequence (DNA): TGTGCCAGCAGCCCCGGCGTGGGAGGGAATCAGCCCCAGCATTTT. Amino acid sequence: CASSPGVGGNQPQHF.

This clonotype was detected ten times or more. The chain links TRBV9 to TRBJ2-7; D gene unclear. The germline V and J ends were trimmed by 3 bases and 2 bases, with 18 bases remaining between them. The CDR3 extends over 16 amino acids. Germline values: CDR1 SGDLS, CDR2 YYNGEE. CDR3 coding DNA: TGTGCCAGCAGCGGCCAGACTTTGGACGGTCCCTACGAGCAGTACTTC. This translates into CASSGQTLDGPYEQYF.

This clonotype was observed at least ten times. The chain uses TRBV12-3 or TRBV12-4 and TRBJ2-1, with D perhaps matching TRBD1 or TRBD2 (5 bases each). The CDR3 is 13 residues long. The V and J ends lost 5 bases and 8 bases respectively, with 13 bases between them. The CDR3 region is CASSPFRDDEQFF. The CDR3, as DNA: TGTGCCAGCAGTCCGTTCCGGGACGATGAGCAGTTCTTC.

V is TRBV7-9 and J is TRBJ1-2; TRBD1 matches at 7 bases. Germline CDR1 reads SEHNR; CDR2 reads FQNEAQ (reference sequence). This CDR3 spans 15 amino acids. The V gene end was trimmed by 5 bases and the J gene end by 8 bases; junction bases not matched to a gene: 14. The CDR3 DNA sequence: TGTGCCAGCAGCACAAAACCCACAGGGGCCTGGGGCTACACCTTC. This codes for CASSTKPTGAWGYTF.

On this clonotype itself: Possible read error: a much larger clone is one base away. This rearrangement joins TRBV7-9 to TRBJ1-1; tentatively, D is TRBD1 (5 bases). The CDR3 covers 15 residues. The ends were cut back, 3 bases at V and 5 bases at J, with 16 bases in the middle. Germline lookup yields CDR1 SEHNR and CDR2 FQNEAQ (reference sequence). CDR3 DNA: TGTGCCAGCAGCTTCGGGACGGCAACGGAGACTGAAGCTTTCTTT. Translation gives CASSFGTATETEAFF.

This clonotype has ten or more counts. The V call is TRBV27, the J call TRBJ1-2; D remains unclear. V was clipped by 6 bases and J by 8 bases, with 19 bases between them. The CDR3 totals 14 residues. Germline V gene sequence: CDR1 MNHEY, CDR2 SMNVEV (reference sequence). CDR3 in DNA: TGTGCCAGCAGCAAAGACATTAATCTAGAGGGCTACACCTTC. Amino acid sequence: CASSKDINLEGYTF.

The table lists this clonotype with a few counts. The chain uses TRBV2 and TRBJ1-3, with D possibly being TRBD1 (5 bases). Trimming shortened V by 4 bases and J by 1 base, and 11 bases separated the two germline ends. The CDR3 is 15 amino acids. Germline V gives CDR1 SNHLY, CDR2 FYNNEI. The DNA for the CDR3 is TGTGCCAGCAGTGTGGTCAGGGAGTCTGGAAACACCATATATTTT. It encodes CASSVVRESGNTIYF.

The table lists this clonotype with many counts. The V call is TRBV20-1, the J call TRBJ2-1, with 12 bases identical to TRBD2. Germline V gene lookup returns CDR1 DFQATT and CDR2 SNEGSKA (reference sequence). The ends lost 2 bases at V and 2 bases at J; junction bases unmatched: 10. The CDR3 length is 18 residues. The CDR3: CSARLQLLAGGPYNEQFF. In DNA form, the CDR3 reads TGCAGTGCTAGACTACAACTTCTAGCGGGGGGGCCCTACAATGAGCAGTTCTTC.

This chain joins TRBV7-9 and TRBJ2-3; D is unclear. V lost 4 bases to trimming and J lost 4 bases, with 18 bases between them. This CDR3 is built from 16 residues. Germline V gene data show CDR1 as SEHNR and CDR2 as FQNEAQ (reference sequence). CDR3 residues: CASSSRGGPTADTQYF. The CDR3 DNA reads as TGTGCCAGCAGCTCCCGCGGCGGACCGACGGCAGATACGCAGTATTTT.

This clonotype has more than one count but fewer than ten. In DNA, the CDR3 is TGTGCCAGCAGCCCCCGGGGGGGTGGCAATCAGCCCCAGCATTTT. It encodes CASSPRGGGNQPQHF. The chain links TRBV27 to TRBJ1-5, with a tentative D call TRBD1 (5 bases). The germline V and J ends were trimmed by 6 bases and 2 bases, with 14 bases remaining between them. This CDR3 spans 15 amino acids. CDR1 is MNHEY, CDR2 SMNVEV, per germline (reference sequence).

This clonotype was observed a handful of times. The chain uses TRBV6-5 and TRBJ2-7, with D perhaps matching TRBD2 (6 bases). Germline CDR1 reads MNHEY; CDR2 reads SVGAGI. The CDR3 is made up of 15 amino acids. V lost 3 bases to trimming and J lost 4 bases, with 16 bases between them. This CDR3 reads CASSYGGRTGYEQYF. CDR3 coding DNA: TGTGCCAGCAGTTATGGAGGGAGGACGGGGTACGAGCAGTACTTC.

V usage is TRBV11-2 and J usage is TRBJ2-3; TRBD1 matches 10 bases. The trim removed 5 bases at V and 1 base at J, leaving 12 bases unmatched. The V gene's germline CDR1 is SGHAT and CDR2 FQNNGV. This CDR3 spans 18 amino acids. The CDR3 nucleotides are TGTGCCAGCAGCAATATGCCGGGACAGGGGAAGCGCACAGATACGCAGTATTTT. It translates to CASSNMPGQGKRTDTQYF.

This clonotype was detected a few times. V usage is TRBV12-3 or TRBV12-4 and J usage is TRBJ2-3; a weak D match, TRBD2 (6 bases). Trimming stripped 6 bases from V and 2 bases from J, with 24 bases between. The CDR3 runs 18 residues. In nucleotides, the CDR3 is TGTGCCAGCAGACCCCTCGTAGGTCCAGCGGGTGACACAGATACGCAGTATTTT. Translation: CASRPLVGPAGDTDTQYF.

Many counts were recorded for this clonotype. The rearrangement links TRBV28 to TRBJ2-1; a possible D gene is TRBD1 (5 bases). V was pared by 0 bases and J by 2 bases, with 8 bases between. The germline gives CDR1 MDHEN, CDR2 SYDVKM. There are 15 residues in the CDR3. The chain's CDR3 is CASSLWQGAYNEQFF. Here the CDR3 DNA reads TGTGCCAGCAGTTTATGGCAGGGTGCCTACAATGAGCAGTTCTTC.

The chain is built from TRBV7-9 and TRBJ2-1; D is uncertain. Trimming left V 0 bases short and J 8 bases short, with 5 bases between. The germline V gene has CDR1 SEHNR and CDR2 FQNEAQ (reference sequence). The length of the CDR3 is 12 residues. The CDR3: CASSLAGHEQFF. DNA for the CDR3: TGTGCCAGCAGCTTAGCAGGGCATGAGCAGTTCTTC.

This clonotype has at least ten counts. The genes are TRBV7-7 and TRBJ2-2; D is possibly TRBD2 (6 bases). The germline V gene has CDR1 SSHAT and CDR2 FNYEAQ (reference sequence). Trimming took 5 bases from V and 2 from J, leaving 9 bases between them. There are 14 residues in the CDR3. CDR3 sequence: CASSGLLNTGELFF. The CDR3 region has the DNA TGTGCCAGCAGCGGACTATTAAACACCGGGGAGCTGTTTTTT.

Ten or more counts support this clonotype. This chain uses TRBV10-3 with TRBJ2-1; D is unclear. V lost 4 bases and J lost 7, with 8 bases in between. CDR1 is ENHRY and CDR2 is SYGVKD in the germline V gene. The CDR3 has 12 residues. The DNA of the CDR3 is TGTGCCATCAGTGGTCGAGTTAATGAGCAGTTCTTC. Translating gives CAISGRVNEQFF.

This clonotype was detected ten times or more. This chain connects TRBV7-2 to TRBJ2-3; 14 bases are shared with TRBD2. The V gene's germline CDR1 is SGHTA and CDR2 FQGNSA. The CDR3 is 16 residues long. V lost 5 bases, J lost 4 bases, and 5 bases stayed unmatched. The CDR3 DNA reads TGTGCCAGCAGCACCGGACTAGCGGGAGGCGCAGATACGCAGTATTTT. It specifies CASSTGLAGGADTQYF.

The chain combines TRBV4-2 with TRBJ2-3, with 10 bases aligning to TRBD2. Germline lookup yields CDR1 LGHNA and CDR2 YNFKEQ. The CDR3 covers 16 residues. Trimming cost V 4 bases and J 4 bases; bases outside gene matches: 8. In DNA, the CDR3 is TGTGCCAGCAGCCTTTATAGCGGGAGGAGGTCAGATACGCAGTATTTT. Translated: CASSLYSGRRSDTQYF.

On this clonotype: The junction differs from germline at one of its ends, possibly a read error. The V call is TRBV10-3, the J call TRBJ2-7, with D perhaps TRBD2 (6 bases). The CDR3 spans 14 residues. Germline CDR1 is ENHRY and CDR2 is SYGVKD. The CDR3 region has the DNA TGTGACATCAGTGAGTTGGGGGAGGCGGACGAGCAGTACTTC. This encodes CDISELGEADEQYF.

This clonotype was observed many times. The chain combines TRBV12-3 or TRBV12-4 with TRBJ2-7, with TRBD1 as a possible D gene (5 bases). Trimming removed 3 bases from V and 3 bases from J, with 9 bases in between. This CDR3 is 13 amino acids long. Written as DNA, the CDR3 is TGTGCCAGCAGTTTCAGGGCCAGCTACGAGCAGTACTTC. Translation gives CASSFRASYEQYF.

This clonotype appeared a few times. The rearrangement links TRBV7-3 to TRBJ2-5, with D possibly matching TRBD2 (5 bases). Trimming stripped 5 bases from V and 7 bases from J, with 14 bases between. The CDR3 totals 13 residues. CDR1 SGHTA and CDR2 FQGTGA come from the germline V gene. The CDR3 nucleotides read TGTGCCAGCAGCCCAAGCGGAGCCGGGACCCAGTACTTC. This encodes CASSPSGAGTQYF.

The chain has TRBV27 and TRBJ2-1; TRBD2 matches at 9 bases. The CDR3 spans 18 residues. Germline values: CDR1 MNHEY, CDR2 SMNVEV (reference sequence). The V and J ends lost 4 bases and 9 bases, in that order; junction bases with no gene match: 19. The CDR3 is CASSSPGGLREGQIEQFF. The CDR3 DNA reads as TGTGCCAGCAGTTCGCCCGGAGGATTGCGGGAGGGCCAAATTGAGCAGTTCTTC.